This T cell receptor (beta chain) was recovered during a study of T cell responses to AZD1222 COVID-19 vaccine. Regarding the study as a whole: Breadth and depth of Spike-specific TCRs rose after two AZD1222 doses. CD4 TCRs covered the whole spike, strongest at regions 160-218 and 743-854. Only five or six AZD1222 recipients were seropositive at baseline.

CDR3 length: 15 amino acids. Germline V gene sequence: CDR1 ENHRY, CDR2 SYGVKD. Trimming cost V 5 bases and J 6 bases; bases outside gene matches: 6. The protocol was immunoSEQ multiplex PCR, while the TCRdb copy is restricted to in-frame clones and leaves out a portion. The repertoire consists of 160,000 or so clones, with 92% occurring once and the leading ten covering around 4.4%. As for this clone: Its antigen is as yet unknown.

The source of this sequence is an adult in good health. This specimen was peripheral blood, taken on day 0 of MenACWY control vaccination. This chain connects TRBV10-3 to TRBJ2-1; 11 bases fit TRBD2. CDR3 protein: CAISSGTSGANEQFF. The CDR3 DNA is TGTGCCATCAGTTCCGGGACTAGCGGAGCCAATGAGCAGTTCTTC.